This entry lists 20 T cell receptor beta chains sequenced from one sample in a study of breast tumors, draining lymph nodes, adjacent tissues (dated by TCRdb to about 2016). Lymph node samples came from the axillary draining lymph nodes of breast cancer patients. To prepare the library, multiplex PCR was applied. The listed sequencing device is Illumina HiSeq 2000. The public reads were run again by TCRdb, first through fastp at Q25 and then through MiXCR, and only productive beta chains were kept. Every distinct CDR3 protein forms one entry, paired with its most common genes and DNA. Counted in this sample were approximately 250,000 distinct CDR3 sequences; nearly 35% of them appeared once. Clones ranked in the top ten supply approximately 3.6% of the sample. Sequencing was performed on axillary lymph node tissue. The receptors originated from a female donor with breast cancer. Some clones in this sample may be carry-over from other donors' samples.

The V call is TRBV9, the J call TRBJ2-1; 7 bases align to TRBD2. V was pared by 0 bases and J by 7 bases, with 7 bases of the junction left unmatched. The CDR3 extends over 15 amino acids. Germline V gene data show CDR1 as SGDLS and CDR2 as YYNGEE. For the CDR3, the DNA is TGTGCCAGCAGCGTAGGGGGGAATAGCGGGAATGAGCAGTTCTTC. Its translation is CASSVGGNSGNEQFF.

This clonotype was seen at least ten times. This sequence joins TRBV6-6 and TRBJ2-3; D is ambiguous. This CDR3 has 11 amino acids. The germline V gene encodes CDR1 MNHNY and CDR2 SVGAGI (reference sequence). Trimming took off 8 bases at V and 3 bases at J, with 6 bases between the two ends. The CDR3 region has the DNA TGTGCCAGCGTTTTAACAGATACGCAGTATTTT. Translating gives CASVLTDTQYF.

The sample holds many counts of this clonotype. The V and J genes are TRBV7-2 and TRBJ1-2; D is possibly TRBD1 (5 bases). The germline gives CDR1 SGHTA, CDR2 FQGNSA. The length of the CDR3 is 14 residues. The ends were cut back, 2 bases at V and 5 bases at J, with 12 bases in the middle. CDR3 loop: CASSLTGTEYGYTF. CDR3 DNA: TGTGCCAGCAGCTTAACGGGGACGGAGTATGGCTACACCTTC.

The table lists this clonotype with a few counts. This may be a read error, as it is one base from a much larger clone. The chain couples TRBV20-1 to TRBJ2-7, with D possibly being TRBD1 or TRBD2 (7 bases each). Germline lookup yields CDR1 DFQATT and CDR2 SNEGSKA (reference sequence). Between the trimmed V and J ends, which lost 6 bases and 6 bases, there was a span of 21 bases. This CDR3 contains 14 residues. The CDR3 reads CSAPYRGGNPEQYF. The CDR3 DNA follows: TGCAGTGCCCCGTACAGGGGAGGGAATCCCGAGCAGTACTTC.

This clonotype was seen many times. This chain links TRBV9 with TRBJ2-7, with D perhaps TRBD2 (5 bases). Between the trimmed V and J ends, which lost 3 bases and 6 bases, there was a span of 31 bases. CDR3 length: 19 amino acids. Germline CDR1 and CDR2: SGDLS and YYNGEE. CDR3 nucleotide sequence: TGTGCCAGCAGCGCCGAGGGCCCAGCGGAAGGGCTACGGGGAGTCGAGCAGTACTTC. Translation gives CASSAEGPAEGLRGVEQYF.

This clonotype has a count of ten or more. The chain joins TRBV10-3 to TRBJ2-3; a weak D match, TRBD2 (5 bases). CDR1 is ENHRY and CDR2 is SYGVKD in the germline V gene. The CDR3 spans 15 residues. V was shortened by 0 bases and J by 6 bases, with 13 bases between the two germline ends. Here the CDR3 reads CAISESISSSDTQYF. The CDR3 nucleotides read TGTGCCATCAGTGAGTCGATTTCTAGCTCCGATACGCAGTATTTT.

J is TRBJ2-3 and V is TRBV13, with 7 bases that match TRBD2. Germline V CDR1 and CDR2: PRHDT, FYEKMQ (reference sequence). The J segment lost 0 bases and the V segment lost 1 base, leaving 4 bases of the junction unmatched. The length of the CDR3 is 16 residues. The CDR3 nucleotides are TGTGCCAGCAGCTTAGCTATTAGCGGGAGCACAGATACGCAGTATTTT. Translation gives CASSLAISGSTDTQYF.

This clonotype has ten or more counts. The junction departs from the called germline gene at one end, perhaps through a read error. The chain recombines TRBV10-3 with TRBJ1-6; 8 nucleotides line up with TRBD1. CDR1 is ENHRY and CDR2 is SYGVKD in the germline V gene. CDR3 length: 15 amino acids. CDR3 protein: CAIRERTGSNSPLHF. The CDR3, as DNA: TGTGCCATCCGTGAAAGGACAGGGTCTAATTCACCCCTCCACTTT.

The rearrangement uses TRBV27 and TRBJ2-1; no reliable D call. Germline V gene sequence: CDR1 MNHEY, CDR2 SMNVEV (reference sequence). The CDR3 runs 14 residues. The V end was cut by 5 bases, the J end by 0 bases, with 8 bases between. The CDR3 coding sequence is TGTGCCAGCAGTCGACTTAGCTCCTACAATGAGCAGTTCTTC. Its protein is CASSRLSSYNEQFF.

Remarks on this clonotype: The junction and the germline gene differ at one end; a read error may be behind it. The chain combines TRBV7-2 with TRBJ2-2; TRBD1 might be the D (6 bases). Germline CDR1 SGHTA, CDR2 FQGNSA. The CDR3 covers 16 residues. The CDR3: CASSQDTNRALGELFF. The CDR3 DNA follows: TGCGCCAGCAGCCAAGATACCAACAGGGCCCTCGGGGAGCTGTTTTTT.

This clonotype was observed many times. One end of the junction varies from germline; a read error may be responsible. The V call is TRBV2, the J call TRBJ1-5; D gene unclear. This CDR3 spans 12 amino acids. In germline, CDR1 is SNHLY, CDR2 FYNNEI. The CDR3 coding sequence is TGTGCCAGCACTCGAGGGATTCAGTCCCAGCATTTT. Amino acids: CASTRGIQSQHF.

This clonotype appeared many times. V gene TRBV7-9 combines with J gene TRBJ2-5; D remains ambiguous. The CDR3 consists of 11 residues. With 5 bases removed from V and 3 bases from J, the gap between germline ends came to 4 bases. CDR1 is SEHNR and CDR2 is FQNEAQ in the germline V gene (reference sequence). The chain's CDR3 is CASSHEETQYF. CDR3 DNA sequence: TGTGCCAGCAGCCATGAAGAGACCCAGTACTTC.

The chain is built from TRBV7-2 and TRBJ1-1; weak D call: TRBD1 (5 bases). This CDR3 contains 14 residues. V lost 6 bases, J lost 1 base, and 12 bases lay in between. Germline CDR1 SGHTA, CDR2 FQGNSA. CDR3 sequence: CASSFRGGNTEAFF. The CDR3 DNA is TGTGCCAGCAGTTTCCGTGGGGGGAACACTGAAGCTTTCTTT.

This clonotype was detected ten times or more. This chain connects TRBV10-3 to TRBJ2-1, with 12 bases identical to TRBD2. The CDR3 is 13 residues long. J gave up 7 bases and V 7 bases, and 2 bases lay outside the gene matches. The germline CDR1 and CDR2 sequences are ENHRY and SYGVKD. Here the CDR3 reads CAIKGTSGNEQFF. CDR3 in DNA: TGTGCCATCAAGGGGACTAGCGGGAATGAGCAGTTCTTC.

On this clonotype itself: A read error may be the cause here, since a much bigger clone is one base away. The chain joins TRBV7-9 to TRBJ1-2, with D possibly TRBD1 on 5 matching bases. This CDR3 spans 15 amino acids. Looked up from germline, CDR1 is SEHNR and CDR2 is FQNEAQ (reference sequence). CDR3 nucleotide sequence: TGTGCCAGCAGTTCTGCTGCCGGGACGGAGTATGGCTACCCCTTC. Translating it yields CASSSAAGTEYGYPF.

This clonotype appeared a few times. A much larger clone lies a single base off, so this may be a read error. CDR3 sequence: CASSSPDRVGHSGNTIYF. The CDR3 region has the DNA TGTGCCAGCAGTTCCCCAGACAGGGTTGGGCACTCTGGAAACACCATATATTTT. The chain couples TRBV12-3 or TRBV12-4 to TRBJ1-3; 7 bases are a match to TRBD1. The CDR3 length is 18 residues. The V and J ends lost 4 bases and 0 bases, in that order; junction bases with no gene match: 12.

At least ten counts were recorded for this clonotype. This rearrangement joins TRBV7-2 to TRBJ1-6, with a weak D call TRBD1 (5 bases). The germline gives CDR1 SGHTA, CDR2 FQGNSA. CDR3 size: 16 residues. Trimming stripped 0 bases from V and 6 bases from J, with 12 bases between. The CDR3 sequence: CASSLALGRLNSPLHF. CDR3 nucleotide sequence: TGTGCCAGCAGCTTAGCCTTGGGACGGCTTAATTCACCCCTCCACTTT.

There are a few counts of this clonotype. V is TRBV12-3 or TRBV12-4 and J is TRBJ1-2, with D perhaps matching TRBD1 (5 bases). The V gene lost 3 bases and the J gene lost 8 bases, with 10 bases spanning the gap. The CDR3 totals 12 residues. The CDR3 nucleotides are TGTGCCAGCAGTTTCCAGGGAGGGGGCTACACCTTC. Translating it yields CASSFQGGGYTF.

This sequence joins TRBV15 and TRBJ1-6; 8 bases agree with TRBD1. Trimming took 8 bases from V and 7 from J; bases not matched to a gene: 13. Per the germline V gene, CDR1 is LNHNV and CDR2 is YYDKDF (reference sequence). CDR3 size: 16 residues. CDR3 sequence reads: CATSKRTGTGNSPLHF. DNA for the CDR3: TGTGCCACCTCAAAACGCACCGGGACAGGCAATTCACCCCTCCACTTT.

This clonotype appeared a few times. A read error may produce the germline difference seen at one junction end. V and J are TRBV6-2 or TRBV6-3 and TRBJ2-1; D might be TRBD1 or TRBD2, each matching 5 bases. Germline V lookup: CDR1 MNHEY, CDR2 SVGEGT. The CDR3 covers 13 residues. The chain's CDR3 is CASSYGDDLECLF. The CDR3 DNA sequence: TGTGCCAGCAGTTACGGGGACGACCTAGAGTGTCTCTTC.